These 23 T cell receptor beta chains were sequenced from one sample in a study of vaccination and CD4 T cells after COVID-19. Oncomine TCR Beta short-read sequencing was applied to DNA from cultured CD4+ T cells. TCRdb redid the calling of the PCR reads with MiXCR, one entry per CDR3 protein. The data contain about 20,000 distinct CDR3 sequences, roughly 50% of them singletons. For these receptors, no antigen is known. Treatment meaning: roughly nine-day PBMC culture with coronavirus spike peptide pools or control peptides (ViraFEST assay). Sequencing was done on a sample of CD4+ T cells from blood, cultured in vitro. These receptors were obtained from a human donor who had recovered from COVID-19.

This clonotype was found once. This chain links TRBV7-9 with TRBJ1-2; the D gene is possibly TRBD1 (5 bases). The CDR3 totals 14 residues. V lost 5 bases and J lost 6, with 16 bases in between. CDR1 SEHNR and CDR2 FQNEAQ come from the germline V gene (reference sequence). The CDR3, as DNA: TGTGCCAGCAGCCCCATGGCAGGGAACAATGGCTACACCTTC. It is translated as CASSPMAGNNGYTF.

V and J are TRBV12-5 and TRBJ1-5, with no clear D. The V and J ends lost 6 bases and 1 base respectively, with 13 bases between them. The CDR3 sequence is 15 residues long. Germline V gene sequence: CDR1 LGHNT, CDR2 FRNRAP. The CDR3 nucleotides are TGTGCTAGTGGGACCCCCCTGTTGAGCAATCAGCCCCAGCATTTT. Residues: CASGTPLLSNQPQHF.

J is TRBJ1-2 and V is TRBV5-1; 8 positions agree with TRBD1. The CDR3 loop spans 14 amino acids. V lost 4 bases, J lost 4 bases, and 6 bases stayed unmatched. Germline CDR1 and CDR2: SGHRS and YFSETQ. CDR3 in amino acids: CASSPGQGSYGYTF. CDR3 bases: TGCGCCAGCAGCCCCGGACAGGGCTCCTATGGCTACACCTTC.

The CDR3 loop is CASFSGRAHEQYF. Written as DNA, the CDR3 is TGTGCCAGCTTTTCCGGGAGGGCCCACGAGCAGTACTTC. This rearrangement joins TRBV6-1 to TRBJ2-7; 8 nucleotides agree with TRBD2. The CDR3 is made up of 13 amino acids. The J segment lost 5 bases and the V segment lost 8 bases, leaving 8 bases of the junction unmatched. The germline V gene encodes CDR1 MNHNS and CDR2 SASEGT.

The chain couples TRBV7-9 to TRBJ2-3; 9 bases fit TRBD2. Germline V CDR1 and CDR2: SEHNR, FQNEAQ (reference sequence). The length of the CDR3 is 17 residues. J lost 4 bases, V lost 5 bases, and 13 bases had no gene match. For the CDR3, the DNA is TGTGCCAGCAGCCTCGGGTCTAGCGGGATCATTGCAGATACGCAGTATTTT. Protein: CASSLGSSGIIADTQYF.

V is TRBV19 and J is TRBJ1-5, with D tentatively TRBD1 (5 bases). V gave up 10 bases and J gave up 3 bases, with 13 bases separating them. CDR3 length: 13 amino acids. Germline-derived CDR1 and CDR2 are LNHDA and SQIVND (reference sequence). The CDR3 sequence is CAIGRGVNQPQHF. The CDR3, as DNA: TGTGCCATAGGGAGGGGAGTCAATCAGCCCCAGCATTTT.

This clonotype is large (0.1 to 1%) within its sample. The chain is built from TRBV7-3 and TRBJ2-1; perhaps D is TRBD1 or TRBD2 (5 bases each). This CDR3 comprises 14 residues. Germline V gives CDR1 SGHTA, CDR2 FQGTGA. Trimming took 1 base from V and 11 from J, leaving 15 bases between them. CDR3 sequence: CASSLMAGTGKQFF. In DNA form, the CDR3 reads TGTGCCAGCAGCTTAATGGCCGGGACGGGAAAGCAGTTCTTC.

The J gene is TRBJ2-5, the V gene TRBV20-1; D is uncertain. CDR3 size: 13 residues. Between the trimmed V and J ends, which lost 0 bases and 7 bases, there was a span of 12 bases. Germline values: CDR1 DFQATT, CDR2 SNEGSKA (reference sequence). The DNA of the CDR3 is TGCAGTGCTAGAGATCCACAACAACGGACCCAGTACTTC. It encodes CSARDPQQRTQYF.

The chain carries TRBV7-3 and TRBJ2-5, with 7 nucleotides matching TRBD2. Germline CDR1 reads SGHTA; CDR2 reads FQGTGA. The CDR3 length is 16 residues. V was pared by 2 bases and J by 5 bases, with 11 bases of the junction left unmatched. DNA for the CDR3: TGTGCCAGCAGCTTATCCGGGACTATCCCCTTCGAGACCCAGTACTTC. Amino acids: CASSLSGTIPFETQYF.

This clonotype was found a few times. The gene calls are TRBV24-1 and TRBJ2-5, with 8 nucleotides matching TRBD2. In germline, CDR1 is KGHDR, CDR2 SFDVKD. The CDR3 is made up of 15 amino acids. Trimming at V came to 3 bases and at J to 0 bases, leaving 2 bases not matched to a gene. CDR3 amino acids: CATSDPSGYQETQYF. The CDR3 nucleotides are TGTGCCACCAGTGATCCTAGCGGGTACCAAGAGACCCAGTACTTC.

Turning to this clonotype: The DNA is omitted, as the CDR3 cannot be located on it reliably, and the CDR3 follows TCRdb's listing. The chain couples TRBV2 to TRBJ2-2; the D call of TRBD1 is as the table states it, not checked on the DNA. Germline CDR1 reads SNHLY; CDR2 reads FYNNEI. Ends included, the CDR3 has 13 residues. The chain's CDR3 is CAISGPDTGELFF.

This clonotype came up once. This rearrangement joins TRBV5-6 to TRBJ1-2, with TRBD1 as a possible D gene (5 bases). Trimming stripped 4 bases from V and 10 bases from J, with 17 bases between. The CDR3 is 13 residues long. The V gene's germline CDR1 is SGHDT and CDR2 YYEEEE. The CDR3, as DNA: TGTGCCAGCAGCACCTGGGGCCTTTTAGACTACACCTTC. This gives the protein CASSTWGLLDYTF. The entire variable domain, with the rest obtained from reference TRBV5-6 and TRBJ1-2, is as follows: DAGVTQSPTHLIKTRGQQVTLRCSPKSGHDTVSWYQQALGQGPQFIFQYYEEEERQRGNFPDRFSGHQFPNYSSELNVNALLLGDSALYLCASSTWGLLDYTFGSGTRLTVV.

The V and J genes are TRBV30 and TRBJ2-7; D gene uncertain. The CDR3 runs 13 residues. Germline V CDR1 and CDR2: GTSNPN, SVGIG (reference sequence). V gave up 0 bases and J gave up 6 bases, with 12 bases separating them. In DNA, the CDR3 is TGTGCCTGGAGTGTCGAGTTGAAGGGCGAGCAGTACTTC. Its protein product is CAWSVELKGEQYF. Full variable domain (missing parts from reference TRBV30 and TRBJ2-7): SQTIHQWPATLVQPVGSPLSLECTVEGTSNPNLYWYRQAAGRGLQLLFYSVGIGQISSEVPQNLSASRPQDRQFILSSKKLLLSDSGFYLCAWSVELKGEQYFGPGTRLTVT.

V gene TRBV19 combines with J gene TRBJ1-5; 8 bases map to TRBD1. CDR1 and CDR2 from the germline V gene are LNHDA and SQIVND (reference sequence). The length of the CDR3 is 15 residues. V lost 5 bases and J lost 7; bases outside the gene matches: 10. The CDR3 DNA is TGTGCCAGTAGTCCTTGGACAGGGTTCGACCAGCCCCAGCATTTT. The encoded protein is CASSPWTGFDQPQHF.

This chain uses TRBV2 with TRBJ2-1; 7 positions match TRBD2. Germline assignment: CDR1 SNHLY and CDR2 FYNNEI. The CDR3 is 15 amino acids. The trim removed 6 bases at V and 2 bases at J, leaving 7 bases unmatched. The CDR3 DNA sequence: TGTGCCAGCAGGGCCGGCGCGGGGGCCTACAATGAGCAGTTCTTC. Protein sequence: CASRAGAGAYNEQFF.

This clonotype was found a few times. The rearrangement links TRBV20-1 to TRBJ1-2; TRBD1 matches 7 bases. After removal of 0 bases from V and 0 bases from J, the junction contained 1 base not matched to a gene. Germline V gives CDR1 DFQATT, CDR2 SNEGSKA (reference sequence). CDR3 length: 14 residues. The CDR3 reads CSAREGTANYGYTF. The CDR3 coding sequence is TGCAGTGCTAGAGAGGGGACAGCTAACTATGGCTACACCTTC.

The CDR3 loop is CSARFRTEDEQYF. The CDR3 DNA follows: TGCAGTGCTAGATTCCGGACGGAGGACGAGCAGTACTTC. The chain is built from TRBV20-1 and TRBJ2-7, with D tentatively TRBD2 (5 bases). This CDR3 has 13 residues. Trimming took off 2 bases at V and 5 bases at J, with 13 bases between the two ends. Looked up from germline, CDR1 is DFQATT and CDR2 is SNEGSKA (reference sequence).

The chain couples TRBV5-1 to TRBJ2-7; D is possibly TRBD1 or TRBD2 (5 bases each). Germline lookup yields CDR1 SGHRS and CDR2 YFSETQ. The CDR3 extends over 15 amino acids. Trimming pared 2 bases from V and 5 bases from J, leaving 17 bases between. The CDR3 region is CASSFRELGLDEQYF. DNA of the CDR3: TGCGCCAGCAGCTTCAGGGAGTTGGGCCTCGACGAGCAGTACTTC.

This sequence joins TRBV2 and TRBJ2-7; 7 positions match TRBD1. The CDR3 covers 14 residues. Trimming cost V 6 bases and J 3 bases; bases outside gene matches: 8. Per germline, CDR1 SNHLY and CDR2 FYNNEI. The CDR3 DNA is TGTGCCAGCAGAGGAACAGGGGTAAGCTACGAGCAGTACTTC. Translated, it gives CASRGTGVSYEQYF.

V gene TRBV24-1 combines with J gene TRBJ1-5; unclear D gene. Germline V gene sequence: CDR1 KGHDR, CDR2 SFDVKD. V was pared by 5 bases and J by 0 bases, with 7 bases between. This CDR3 contains 14 residues. The CDR3, as DNA: TGTGCCACCAGTGGGAGGTATAGCAATCAGCCCCAGCATTTT. This sequence encodes CATSGRYSNQPQHF.

A word on this clonotype: At one end, the junction sequence differs from germline, possibly due to a read error. The V call is TRBV10-3, the J call TRBJ1-1, with D tentatively TRBD1 (5 bases). The CDR3 contains 12 residues. Germline CDR1 reads ENHRY; CDR2 reads SYGVKD. The CDR3 reads CAVREMNTEAFF. CDR3 in DNA: TGTGCCGTCAGGGAAATGAACACTGAAGCTTTCTTT.

V and J are TRBV7-9 and TRBJ1-1, with 10 bases matching TRBD1. This CDR3 region has 17 residues. Germline-derived CDR1 and CDR2 are SEHNR and FQNEAQ (reference sequence). V lost 6 bases, J lost 0 bases, and 10 bases stayed unmatched. CDR3 sequence (DNA): TGTGCCAGCAGGGAAGACAGGGGGCGCGGAATGAACACTGAAGCTTTCTTT. Residues: CASREDRGRGMNTEAFF.

This clonotype has only one observation. A read error may produce the germline difference seen at one junction end. J is TRBJ1-2 and V is TRBV15; D is perhaps TRBD1 (6 bases). This CDR3 contains 15 residues. CDR1 is LNHNV and CDR2 is YYDKDF in the germline V gene (reference sequence). In DNA, the CDR3 is TGTGCCGCCAGCCCGAGTAGGGGGTTGGACTATGGCTACACCTTC. Translated, it gives CAASPSRGLDYGYTF.